One sample yielded the 10 T cell receptor beta chains listed below, sequenced in a study of cytomegalovirus exposure and HLA in healthy donors. Amplification used 60 Vbeta primers and 13 Jbeta primers. Only in-frame clones appear in the TCRdb table, and some are missing; sequencing was by immunoSEQ multiplex PCR. The sample carries under 150,000 clones, around 75% recorded once. Sequencing used PBMCs. These receptors all come from a man aged 25 to 40 in good health and CMV-seronegative.

The chain has TRBV9 and TRBJ2-7; 7 bases match TRBD2. The germline V gene encodes CDR1 SGDLS and CDR2 YYNGEE. V lost 4 bases and J lost 6; bases outside the gene matches: 10. The CDR3 loop spans 14 amino acids. The CDR3 protein is CASSITRESGEQYF. CDR3 bases: TGTGCCAGCAGCATAACGCGGGAGTCGGGCGAGCAGTACTTC.

V usage is TRBV28 and J usage is TRBJ2-7; the D gene is possibly TRBD2 (5 bases). The V and J ends lost 6 bases and 3 bases respectively, with 12 bases between them. The CDR3 consists of 13 residues. Germline V lookup: CDR1 MDHEN, CDR2 SYDVKM. The CDR3 DNA reads TGTGCCAGCAGGGAGCGGTCGAACTACGAGCAGTACTTC. Translated, it gives CASRERSNYEQYF.

This clone occurred once. The V and J genes are TRBV5-8 and TRBJ1-1, with D maybe TRBD1 (6 bases). V lost 2 bases, J lost 8 bases, and 7 bases lay in between. The CDR3 extends over 11 amino acids. Germline-derived CDR1 and CDR2 are SGHTS and YDEGEE. CDR3 loop: CASSFDREAFF. The CDR3 nucleotides are TGTGCCAGCAGCTTTGACAGGGAAGCTTTCTTT. Combining the CDR3 with reference TRBV5-8 and TRBJ1-1 gives the whole variable domain EAGVTQSPTHLIKTRGQQATLRCSPISGHTSVYWYQQALGLGLQFLLWYDEGEERNRGNFPPRFSGRQFPNYSSELNVNALELEDSALYLCASSFDREAFFGQGTRLTVV.

The genes are TRBV5-6 and TRBJ1-2, with TRBD1 identical over 9 bases. Germline loops: CDR1 SGHDT, CDR2 YYEEEE. The CDR3 has 14 residues. Losses at the gene ends were 0 bases for V and 6 bases for J; bases not matched to a gene: 3. The DNA of the CDR3 is TGTGCCAGCAGCTTGGACAGGGGGCAGGATGGCTACACCTTC. It encodes CASSLDRGQDGYTF.

This clone was counted a few times. This chain links TRBV27 with TRBJ2-5, with 7 bases lining up with TRBD1. Germline lookup yields CDR1 MNHEY and CDR2 SMNVEV (reference sequence). The CDR3 runs to 15 residues. The J segment lost 5 bases and the V segment lost 2 bases, leaving 8 bases of the junction unmatched. For the CDR3, the DNA is TGTGCCAGCAGTTTAGAGGGGGCGCTTTGGGAGACCCAGTACTTC. This translates into CASSLEGALWETQYF.

V is TRBV27 and J is TRBJ2-6; 8 positions match TRBD1. CDR1 and CDR2 from the germline V gene are MNHEY and SMNVEV (reference sequence). The CDR3 contains 18 residues. J was trimmed by 4 bases and V by 3 bases; bases with no gene match: 11. CDR3 sequence: CASSFKAQGVGGANVLTF. In DNA form, the CDR3 reads TGTGCCAGCAGTTTTAAGGCACAGGGGGTCGGCGGGGCCAACGTCCTGACTTTC.

The V call is TRBV7-2, the J call TRBJ2-5, with D tentatively TRBD2 (5 bases). Trimming stripped 6 bases from V and 9 bases from J, with 14 bases between. Germline V gene data show CDR1 as SGHTA and CDR2 as FQGNSA. The CDR3 has 12 amino acids. CDR3 DNA sequence: TGTGCCAGCAGTGGAGGAGGCGAGGCCCAGTACTTC. The encoded protein is CASSGGGEAQYF.

This sequence joins TRBV28 and TRBJ2-1; 7 nucleotides match TRBD2. The J segment lost 4 bases and the V segment lost 6 bases, leaving 12 bases of the junction unmatched. The CDR3 totals 16 residues. Germline V gives CDR1 MDHEN, CDR2 SYDVKM. CDR3 nucleotide sequence: TGTGCCAGCAGAAACCAGGGACTACCTGGTTACAATGAGCAGTTCTTC. This sequence encodes CASRNQGLPGYNEQFF. Full variable domain (rest looked up from reference TRBV28 and TRBJ2-1): DVKVTQSSRYLVKRTGEKVFLECVQDMDHENMFWYRQDPGLGLRLIYFSYDVKMKEKGDIPEGYSVSREKKERFSLILESASTNQTSMYLCASRNQGLPGYNEQFFGPGTRLTVL.

For this clone: In the same sample, other DNA sequences code for this CDR3. The chain's CDR3 is CASSYSNTLNTEAFF. The CDR3 bases are TGTGCCAGCAGTTACTCGAACACCCTGAACACTGAAGCTTTCTTT. The chain employs TRBV6-5 and TRBJ1-1; D gene unclear. The germline V and J ends were trimmed by 0 bases and 0 bases, with 8 bases remaining between them. This CDR3 region has 15 residues. Per germline, CDR1 MNHEY and CDR2 SVGAGI.

A single count supports this clone. The chain uses TRBV5-3 and TRBJ2-1; 10 bases are a match to TRBD2. TRBV5-3 is filed as an ORF, its function uncertain. With 3 bases clipped from V and 4 bases from J, the junction kept 4 bases outside the gene matches. The CDR3 extends over 15 amino acids. CDR3 sequence reads: CARSYGTSEYNEQFF. CDR3 sequence (DNA): TGTGCCAGAAGCTACGGGACTAGCGAATACAATGAGCAGTTCTTC.